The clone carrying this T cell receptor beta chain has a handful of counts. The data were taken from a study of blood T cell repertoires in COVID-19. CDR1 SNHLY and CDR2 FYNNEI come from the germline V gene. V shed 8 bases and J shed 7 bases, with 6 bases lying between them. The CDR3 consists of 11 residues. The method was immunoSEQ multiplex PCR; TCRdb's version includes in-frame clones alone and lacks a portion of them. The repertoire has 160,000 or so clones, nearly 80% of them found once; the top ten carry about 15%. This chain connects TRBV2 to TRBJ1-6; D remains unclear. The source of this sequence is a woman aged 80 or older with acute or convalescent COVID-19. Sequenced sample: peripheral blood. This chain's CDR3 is CASHRNSPLHF. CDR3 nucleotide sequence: TGTGCCAGCCATAGAAATTCACCCCTCCACTTT.